The 22 T cell receptor beta chains reported below all come from one sample, sequenced in a study of blood T cell repertoires in COVID-19. TCRdb's copy holds only in-frame clones and misses some; the assay was immunoSEQ multiplex PCR. The profile shows roughly 250,000 clones, around 82% of them singletons. Sample: peripheral blood. These receptors all come from a man aged 35 to 55 with active or convalescent COVID-19.

J is TRBJ2-1 and V is TRBV30, with 10 nucleotides matching TRBD1. CDR1 GTSNPN and CDR2 SVGIG come from the germline V gene (reference sequence). Germline trimming cut 2 bases from V and 7 bases from J; bases unmatched to any gene: 5. The CDR3 contains 14 residues. The chain's CDR3 is CAWSTGQGINEQFF. DNA of the CDR3: TGTGCCTGGAGTACGGGACAGGGGATAAATGAGCAGTTCTTC.

The CDR3 DNA reads as TGTGCCAGCAGCCACAGGGTGACAGCGTACCAAGAGACCCAGTACTTC. Protein sequence: CASSHRVTAYQETQYF. The chain couples TRBV11-1 to TRBJ2-5; a possible D gene is TRBD1 (6 bases). The V gene's germline CDR1 is SGHAT and CDR2 FQDESV (reference sequence). The V gene lost 5 bases and the J gene lost 0 bases, with 16 bases spanning the gap. This CDR3 is 16 amino acids long.

J is TRBJ2-3 and V is TRBV9; a possible D gene is TRBD2 (6 bases). The length of the CDR3 is 16 residues. Trimming took 0 bases from V and 4 from J, leaving 15 bases between them. Germline assignment: CDR1 SGDLS and CDR2 YYNGEE. DNA of the CDR3: TGTGCCAGCAGCGTAGGCGGGAATTCCCCAGCAGATACGCAGTATTTT. This sequence encodes CASSVGGNSPADTQYF.

The V call is TRBV12-3 or TRBV12-4, the J call TRBJ1-4; TRBD1 agrees at 9 bases. The V gene end was trimmed by 6 bases and the J gene end by 8 bases; junction bases not matched to a gene: 4. The CDR3 contains 13 residues. CDR3 residues: CASRGQGREKLFF. CDR3 in DNA: TGTGCCAGCAGGGGACAGGGCCGCGAAAAACTGTTTTTT.

The chain carries TRBV5-5 and TRBJ2-7; 8 nucleotides line up with TRBD1. The CDR3 runs 16 residues. Germline CDR1 and CDR2: SGHKS and YYEKEE (reference sequence). The V segment lost 0 bases and the J segment 3 bases; nucleotides outside the gene matches: 8. In DNA, the CDR3 is TGTGCCAGCAGCTTGGCAAGGACAGGGTCCTACTACGAGCAGTACTTC. Translation: CASSLARTGSYYEQYF.

In DNA form, the CDR3 reads TGTGCCAGCAGCCCGAGGAACACCGGGGAGCTGTTTTTT. Protein: CASSPRNTGELFF. The genes are TRBV7-9 and TRBJ2-2; D is unclear. The CDR3 runs to 13 residues. V lost 5 bases and J lost 1, with 5 bases in between. The germline V gene has CDR1 SEHNR and CDR2 FQNEAQ (reference sequence).

The chain uses TRBV2 and TRBJ1-4, with TRBD1 matching over 12 bases. The CDR3 runs to 17 residues. V lost 6 bases, J lost 7 bases, and 12 bases stayed unmatched. Looked up from germline, CDR1 is SNHLY and CDR2 is FYNNEI. DNA of the CDR3: TGTGCCAGCAGCCCGGGACAGGGGGCCGCGGATGGTGAAAAACTGTTTTTT. This codes for CASSPGQGAADGEKLFF.

The genes are TRBV6-1 and TRBJ1-5; D is possibly TRBD1 (6 bases). This CDR3 contains 17 residues. Germline CDR1 is MNHNS and CDR2 is SASEGT. V was trimmed by 2 bases and J by 5 bases, leaving 19 bases between them. CDR3 sequence reads: CASSERVRQEAYQPQHF. The CDR3 region has the DNA TGTGCCAGCAGTGAAAGGGTAAGACAGGAGGCTTATCAGCCCCAGCATTTT.

V gene TRBV5-1 combines with J gene TRBJ2-1; tentatively, D is TRBD1 (6 bases). Trimming removed 0 bases from V and 0 bases from J, with 10 bases in between. Germline assignment: CDR1 SGHRS and CDR2 YFSETQ. This CDR3 spans 16 amino acids. CDR3 protein: CASSLDRAGSYNEQFF. The CDR3 coding sequence is TGCGCCAGCAGCTTGGACAGGGCGGGCTCCTACAATGAGCAGTTCTTC.

The V call is TRBV4-3, the J call TRBJ1-3; 7 positions match TRBD1. Germline V lookup: CDR1 LGHNA, CDR2 YSLEER. The CDR3 is 15 residues long. Trimming removed 5 bases from V and 0 bases from J; junction bases left unmatched: 4. The CDR3: CASSWGQSSGNTIYF. CDR3 DNA: TGCGCCAGCAGCTGGGGACAGAGCTCTGGAAACACCATATATTTT.

The chain joins TRBV18 to TRBJ2-5; D ambiguous. The germline V gene has CDR1 KGHSH and CDR2 LQKENI. V lost 2 bases and J lost 0, with 4 bases in between. The CDR3 has 13 amino acids. Here the CDR3 reads CASSPGYQETQYF. CDR3 coding DNA: TGTGCCAGCTCACCAGGCTACCAAGAGACCCAGTACTTC.

The chain recombines TRBV7-9 with TRBJ2-7, with D maybe TRBD2 (5 bases). Trimming shortened V by 1 base and J by 6 bases, and 13 bases separated the two germline ends. Germline CDR1 reads SEHNR; CDR2 reads FQNEAQ (reference sequence). The CDR3 is 14 residues long. The CDR3 coding sequence is TGTGCCAGCAGCTTAGGGGGAGTTCGAACCGAGCAGTACTTC. Residues: CASSLGGVRTEQYF.

The gene calls are TRBV30 and TRBJ2-5; D remains ambiguous. V lost 3 bases, J lost 4 bases, and 15 bases lay in between. The CDR3 has 14 residues. From germline, CDR1 is GTSNPN and CDR2 SVGIG (reference sequence). This CDR3 is CAWSHATLRETQYF. The DNA for the CDR3 is TGTGCCTGGAGCCACGCCACTCTTCGAGAGACCCAGTACTTC.

This chain links TRBV6-6 with TRBJ2-7; 10 nucleotides align to TRBD1. With V trimmed by 8 bases and J by 11 bases, 15 bases remained unmatched. The CDR3 is 14 amino acids. The germline V gene encodes CDR1 MNHNY and CDR2 SVGAGI (reference sequence). The CDR3 spells CASRSPGTGDLEYF. CDR3 in DNA: TGTGCCAGCCGGTCACCCGGGACAGGGGACCTCGAGTACTTC.

The table lists this clone with a few counts. This chain links TRBV27 with TRBJ1-2; TRBD1 is a possible D gene (6 bases). The CDR3 length is 15 residues. Germline V gives CDR1 MNHEY, CDR2 SMNVEV (reference sequence). The V gene lost 4 bases and the J gene lost 3 bases, with 15 bases spanning the gap. CDR3 coding DNA: TGTGCCAGCAGTTCCCTCGGGGAGGGGGACTATGGCTACACCTTC. Its translation is CASSSLGEGDYGYTF.

This clone has only one observation. A junction boundary mismatches the germline segment, possibly from a read error. The chain joins TRBV12-5 to TRBJ2-1, with D possibly matching TRBD2 (5 bases). CDR1 is LGHNT and CDR2 is FRNRAP in the germline V gene. The CDR3 runs to 14 residues. The CDR3 bases are TGTGCTAGTGGTCGTACCGGACTCTACGATGAGCAGTTCTTC. Protein: CASGRTGLYDEQFF.

This chain's CDR3 is CASSYGQGTEAFF. The CDR3 nucleotides read TGCGCCAGCAGCTATGGACAGGGGACTGAAGCTTTCTTT. This chain uses TRBV5-1 with TRBJ1-1, with TRBD1 matching 9 bases. The CDR3 spans 13 residues. Per the germline V gene, CDR1 is SGHRS and CDR2 is YFSETQ. V lost 3 bases and J lost 5; bases outside the gene matches: 2. Complete variable domain (other parts from reference TRBV5-1 and TRBJ1-1): KAGVTQTPRYLIKTRGQQVTLSCSPISGHRSVSWYQQTPGQGLQFLFEYFSETQRNKGNFPGRFSGRQFSNSRSEMNVSTLELGDSALYLCASSYGQGTEAFFGQGTRLTVV.

The CDR3 spells CASSLDKQSYTF. Written as DNA, the CDR3 is TGTGCCAGCAGCTTGGATAAACAGAGCTACACCTTC. The V gene is TRBV5-5, the J gene TRBJ1-2; no reliable D call. The germline V gene has CDR1 SGHKS and CDR2 YYEKEE (reference sequence). The CDR3 has 12 residues. Deletions cut 0 bases from V and 9 bases from J, with 9 bases between.

V gene TRBV6-5 combines with J gene TRBJ2-3; 9 positions agree with TRBD1. The CDR3 is made up of 15 amino acids. In germline, CDR1 is MNHEY, CDR2 SVGAGI. Trimming removed 6 bases from V and 6 bases from J; junction bases left unmatched: 10. CDR3 sequence: CASRSTGGEGDTQYF. As DNA, the CDR3 is TGTGCCAGCAGATCTACAGGGGGCGAGGGGGATACGCAGTATTTT.

This sequence joins TRBV10-3 and TRBJ2-2; TRBD2 matches 9 bases. Looked up from germline, CDR1 is ENHRY and CDR2 is SYGVKD. J was trimmed by 5 bases and V by 9 bases; bases with no gene match: 4. The CDR3 is 13 residues long. The CDR3 is CAILAGSTGELFF. CDR3 nucleotide sequence: TGTGCCATTCTAGCGGGATCTACCGGGGAGCTGTTTTTT.

This sequence joins TRBV4-2 and TRBJ1-1; TRBD1 matches at 10 bases. V lost 3 bases, J lost 7 bases, and 14 bases stayed unmatched. Germline-derived CDR1 and CDR2 are LGHNA and YNFKEQ. The CDR3 sequence is 17 residues long. CDR3 nucleotides: TGTGCCAGCAGCCAGGATACTTTTGGACAGGGGGGGGATGAAGCTTTCTTT. The encoded protein is CASSQDTFGQGGDEAFF.

The V call is TRBV6-5, the J call TRBJ1-1, with D unresolved. V dropped 6 bases and J dropped 7 bases, with 15 bases sitting between them. This CDR3 spans 13 amino acids. Germline V gives CDR1 MNHEY, CDR2 SVGAGI. The CDR3 nucleotides are TGTGCCAGCAGAGGAGGTTTCGGGAATGAAGCTTTCTTT. Its translation: CASRGGFGNEAFF.